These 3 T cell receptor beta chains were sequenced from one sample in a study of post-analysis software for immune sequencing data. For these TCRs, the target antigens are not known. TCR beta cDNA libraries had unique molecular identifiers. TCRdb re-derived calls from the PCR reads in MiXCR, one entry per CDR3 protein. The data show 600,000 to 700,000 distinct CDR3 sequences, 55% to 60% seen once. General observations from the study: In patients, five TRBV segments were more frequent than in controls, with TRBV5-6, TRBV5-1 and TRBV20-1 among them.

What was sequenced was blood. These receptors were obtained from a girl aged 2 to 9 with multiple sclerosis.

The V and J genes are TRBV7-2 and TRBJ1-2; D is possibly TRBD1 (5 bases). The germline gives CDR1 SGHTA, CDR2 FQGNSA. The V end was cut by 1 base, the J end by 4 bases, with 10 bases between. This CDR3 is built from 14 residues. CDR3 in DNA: TGTGCCAGCAGCTTAGGGGGGGTGGCCTATGGCTACACCTTC. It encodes CASSLGGVAYGYTF.

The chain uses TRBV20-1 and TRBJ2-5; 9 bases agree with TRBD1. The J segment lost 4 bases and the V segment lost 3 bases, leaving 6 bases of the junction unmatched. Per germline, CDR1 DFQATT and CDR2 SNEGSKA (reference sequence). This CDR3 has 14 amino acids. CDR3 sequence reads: CSASHPDRGETQYF. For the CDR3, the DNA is TGCAGTGCTAGCCATCCGGACAGGGGAGAGACCCAGTACTTC.

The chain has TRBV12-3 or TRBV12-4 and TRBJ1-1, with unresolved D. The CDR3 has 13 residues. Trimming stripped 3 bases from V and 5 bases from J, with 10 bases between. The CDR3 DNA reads TGTGCCAGCAGTTTGGCCACCTTAACTGAAGCTTTCTTT. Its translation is CASSLATLTEAFF.